The sequence of this T cell receptor beta chain was determined in a study of cytomegalovirus exposure and HLA in healthy donors. Whole-study results and caveats: Earlier findings revealed that most TCR beta V segments proved productive either about 90% or about 30% of the time. The authors enumerated 150 to 200 TCR beta chains as linked to cytomegalovirus. As confirmed in vitro, three CMV-associated chains were specific for CMV antigens. HLA restriction was apparent for most CMV-associated TCR beta chains in a later analysis.

The PCR contained 60 Vbeta and 13 Jbeta primers. Assay: immunoSEQ multiplex PCR; the TCRdb copy retains only in-frame clones and omits some. This table holds about 140,000 clones, roughly 86% found once. The CDR3 is 14 amino acids. Looked up from germline, CDR1 is SGHRS and CDR2 is YFSETQ. With regard to this clone: The target antigen is unknown.

The sequenced sample was PBMCs. The TCR originated in a woman between 40 and 55 years old in good health and CMV-seronegative. J is TRBJ2-5 and V is TRBV5-1; the match to TRBD2 covers 7 bases. The assigned J gene may be wrong: the sequence end matches TRBJ2-7 better. CDR3 region: CASSDPGRPYEQYF. The CDR3 DNA sequence: TGCGCCAGCAGCGACCCCGGGAGGCCCTACGAGCAGTACTTC.